This T cell receptor beta chain was found in a study of OX40 agonist ivuxolimab in advanced cancers. General observations from the study: The 0.1-3.0 mg/kg partial responders had among the lowest clonal expansion. No determination was made of the antigen specificity of the expanded peripheral T cells. Several nonresponders also turned out to have low normalized T-cell clonal expansion.

Here immunoSEQ multiplex PCR was the method, and the copy in TCRdb shows in-frame clones only, minus some. The sample lists 77,000 or so clones, about nine tenths occurring once. Excluded were patients having autoimmune disease history or systemic immunosuppression. On this clone: As yet, its antigen is unknown.

Deletions cut 10 bases from V and 3 bases from J, with 12 bases between. Germline V gene lookup returns CDR1 SNHLY and CDR2 FYNNEI. The CDR3 length is 12 residues. The chain combines TRBV2 with TRBJ1-2; D might be TRBD1 (5 bases). This receptor was taken from an adult with an advanced solid tumor such as melanoma, head and neck, liver or kidney cancer. The sequences come from CD4+ or CD8+ T cells sorted from blood, collected in a trial of the OX40 agonist ivuxolimab. The CDR3 here is CAIAGTDYGYTF. CDR3 sequence (DNA): TGTGCCATTGCCGGGACGGACTATGGCTACACCTTC.